The source of this T cell receptor (beta chain) is a study of HIV-infected patients and healthy controls. This clonotype was detected only once. TCRdb processed the 5' RACE reads anew with MiXCR; each CDR3 protein has one entry. The sample consists of about 70,000 distinct CDR3 sequences, about a sixth of them appearing once. This receptor was taken from a human donor in good health. The specimen was CD4+ T cells from blood.

The CDR3 protein is CASSHHNSGANVLTF. The CDR3 DNA is TGTGCCAGCAGCCATCATAACTCTGGGGCCAACGTCCTGACTTTC. The chain recombines TRBV14 with TRBJ2-6; D gene uncertain. CDR3 length: 15 residues. V lost 3 bases and J lost 0, with 6 bases in between. Germline assignment: CDR1 SGHDN and CDR2 FVKESK.